The 9 T cell receptor beta chains below all came from one sample that was sequenced in a study of shared T cell receptors in the human thymus. Here immunoSEQ multiplex PCR was the method, and the copy in TCRdb shows in-frame clones only, minus some. The data contain approximately 760,000 clones, over 75% of them singletons. Separately, the same data were catalogued under a study of human thymus T cells.

Sequences were obtained from thymocytes. These receptors all stem from a girl younger than two with a congenital heart defect.

V gene TRBV11-3 combines with J gene TRBJ2-1; 9 nucleotides line up with TRBD1. The CDR3 consists of 15 residues. Germline values: CDR1 SGHNT, CDR2 YENEEA. The V segment lost 0 bases and the J segment 6 bases; nucleotides outside the gene matches: 3. CDR3 in amino acids: CASSLEGDRANEQFF. CDR3 coding DNA: TGTGCCAGCAGCTTAGAAGGGGACAGGGCCAATGAGCAGTTCTTC.

Regarding this clone: Sequence at one end of the junction differs from germline and may be a read error. The V call is TRBV6-1, the J call TRBJ1-2, with D unclear. The CDR3 length is 11 residues. In germline, CDR1 is MNHNS, CDR2 SASEGT. CDR3 in amino acids: CASSPPAGRLF. In DNA, the CDR3 is TGTGCCAGCAGTCCCCCGGCAGGCCGCCTCTTC.

This chain links TRBV7-8 with TRBJ1-6, with 7 bases aligning to TRBD1. V was pared by 5 bases and J by 7 bases, with 26 bases of the junction left unmatched. Looked up from germline, CDR1 is SGHVS and CDR2 is FQNEAQ. The CDR3 runs to 21 residues. CDR3 nucleotides: TGTGCCAGCAGCGTGGGTCCCATAGGGACAGACTCTGCCCGGAGCAATTCACCCCTCCACTTT. The encoded protein is CASSVGPIGTDSARSNSPLHF.

The genes are TRBV4-3 and TRBJ1-6, with TRBD1 matching over 8 bases. The CDR3 contains 17 residues. Germline V gene data show CDR1 as LGHNA and CDR2 as YSLEER. The V and J ends lost 3 bases and 7 bases, in that order; junction bases with no gene match: 11. The DNA of the CDR3 is TGCGCCAGCAGCCATCTCGGTAGGACAGGGAAGAATTCACCCCTCCACTTT. Protein sequence: CASSHLGRTGKNSPLHF.

The V and J genes are TRBV7-2 and TRBJ2-7, with D possibly TRBD2 on 7 matching bases. CDR3 size: 16 residues. V was shortened by 2 bases and J by 7 bases, with 21 bases between the two germline ends. The germline V gene encodes CDR1 SGHTA and CDR2 FQGNSA. The CDR3 coding sequence is TGTGCCAGCAGCTTAATCGCGCGGGGGCCGCCTAGTGAGCAGTACTTC. This translates into CASSLIARGPPSEQYF.

Turning to this clone: The junction shows a germline mismatch at one end, possibly a read error. The chain links TRBV27 to TRBJ1-2, with 10 bases identical to TRBD1. Germline CDR1 is MNHEY and CDR2 is SMNVEV (reference sequence). This CDR3 comprises 17 residues. In DNA form, the CDR3 reads TGTGCCAGCAGTTTATCGGGTCGTATCGCCGGGACAGGGGACGTATTCTTC. Translated: CASSLSGRIAGTGDVFF.

CDR3 protein: CASSAGTESYEQYF. In DNA, the CDR3 is TGTGCCAGCAGTGCCGGGACAGAATCCTACGAGCAGTACTTC. The rearrangement uses TRBV2 and TRBJ2-7; the match to TRBD1 covers 7 bases. The V gene's germline CDR1 is SNHLY and CDR2 FYNNEI. The CDR3 has 14 amino acids. V lost 4 bases to trimming and J lost 1 base; unmatched junction nucleotides: 4.

J is TRBJ2-5 and V is TRBV28, with a weak D call TRBD1 (5 bases). The CDR3 runs to 12 residues. Germline V gene data show CDR1 as MDHEN and CDR2 as SYDVKM. Trimming stripped 5 bases from V and 3 bases from J, with 7 bases between. The CDR3 here is CASSPREETQYF. The CDR3 DNA follows: TGTGCCAGCAGTCCCAGGGAAGAGACCCAGTACTTC.

This chain uses TRBV4-1 with TRBJ1-1, with a weak D call TRBD1 (5 bases). V was shortened by 1 base and J by 1 base, with 16 bases between the two germline ends. CDR3 length equals 17 residues. Per germline, CDR1 MGHRA and CDR2 YSYEKL. The CDR3 DNA follows: TGCGCCAGCAGCCAAGTTGCCCCGGGGGACGAGAACACTGAAGCTTTCTTT. This sequence encodes CASSQVAPGDENTEAFF.